This note documents a single T cell receptor beta chain sequence. Its specificity is unknown. There are 15 residues in the CDR3. Germline lookup yields CDR1 SNHLY and CDR2 FYNNEI. V gave up 7 bases and J gave up 8 bases, with 21 bases separating them. The data originate from a study of chemoradiotherapy in HPV16-positive cancers. TCRdb's copy holds only in-frame clones and misses some; the assay was immunoSEQ multiplex PCR. Of nearly 9,000 clones in the sample, roughly 78% were seen once. Repeated repertoire sampling spanned the course of chemoradiotherapy. Findings and limits, study-wide: Better recurrence-free survival went with HPV-responsive T-cell expansion in HPV16-positive patients. The functional HPV-specific definition rests on just a couple of HPV16-positive patients.

The rearrangement joins TRBV2 to TRBJ2-1, with D perhaps TRBD2 (5 bases). Sampling took place from a patient who underwent chemoradiotherapy. The origin of this receptor is a human donor with HPV-associated anogenital cancer. The CDR3 region has the DNA TGTGCCAGCAAGGGTTCTGCCCTTGAGAGGGATGAGCAGTTCTTC. It translates to CASKGSALERDEQFF.